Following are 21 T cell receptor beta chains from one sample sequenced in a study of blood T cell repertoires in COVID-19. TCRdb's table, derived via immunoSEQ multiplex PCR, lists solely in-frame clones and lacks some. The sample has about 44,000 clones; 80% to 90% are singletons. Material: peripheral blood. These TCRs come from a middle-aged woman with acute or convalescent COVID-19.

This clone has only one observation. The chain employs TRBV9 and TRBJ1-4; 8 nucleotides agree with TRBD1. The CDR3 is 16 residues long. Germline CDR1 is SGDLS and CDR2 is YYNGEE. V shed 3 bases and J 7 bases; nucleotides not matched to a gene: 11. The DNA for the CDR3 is TGTGCCAGCAGCGAGGCGGGGACAGGAATCCCTGAAAAACTGTTTTTT. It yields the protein CASSEAGTGIPEKLFF.

The CDR3 here is CASSETGLAGGDTQYF. The CDR3 nucleotides read TGCGCCAGCAGTGAGACGGGACTAGCGGGAGGAGATACGCAGTATTTT. The rearrangement links TRBV10-1 to TRBJ2-3; 15 bases align to TRBD2. Per the germline V gene, CDR1 is WNHNN and CDR2 is SYGVQD (reference sequence). The CDR3 runs 16 residues. V dropped 2 bases and J dropped 5; count of bases not matched to a gene: 2.

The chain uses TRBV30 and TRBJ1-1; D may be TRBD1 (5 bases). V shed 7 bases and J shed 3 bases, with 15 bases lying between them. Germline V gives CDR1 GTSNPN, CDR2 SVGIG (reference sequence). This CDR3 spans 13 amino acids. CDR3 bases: TGTGCCTATGTTAGGGAGGGGTACACTGAAGCTTTCTTT. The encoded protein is CAYVREGYTEAFF.

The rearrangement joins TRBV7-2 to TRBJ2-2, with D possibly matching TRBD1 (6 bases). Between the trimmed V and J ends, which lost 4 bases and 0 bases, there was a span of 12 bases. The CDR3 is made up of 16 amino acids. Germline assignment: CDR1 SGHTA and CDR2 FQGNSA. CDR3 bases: TGTGCCAGCAGCTGGACAGCCTACTCGAACACCGGGGAGCTGTTTTTT. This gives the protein CASSWTAYSNTGELFF.

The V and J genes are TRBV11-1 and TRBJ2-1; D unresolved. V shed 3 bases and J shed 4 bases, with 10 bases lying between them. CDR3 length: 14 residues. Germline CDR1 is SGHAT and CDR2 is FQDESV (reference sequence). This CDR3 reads CASSLALAYNEQFF. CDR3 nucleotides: TGTGCCAGCAGCTTGGCCCTGGCTTACAATGAGCAGTTCTTC.

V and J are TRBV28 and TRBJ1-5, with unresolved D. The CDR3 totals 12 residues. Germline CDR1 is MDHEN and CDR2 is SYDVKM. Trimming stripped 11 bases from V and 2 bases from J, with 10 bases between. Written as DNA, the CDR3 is TGTGCCGTAAAACGAGGCAATCAGCCCCAGCATTTT. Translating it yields CAVKRGNQPQHF.

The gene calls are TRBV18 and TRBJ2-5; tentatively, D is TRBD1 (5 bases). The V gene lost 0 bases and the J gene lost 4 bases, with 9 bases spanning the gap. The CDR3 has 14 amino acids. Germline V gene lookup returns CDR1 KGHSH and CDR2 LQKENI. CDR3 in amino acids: CASSPPVRVETQYF. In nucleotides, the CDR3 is TGTGCCAGCTCACCACCGGTCAGGGTAGAGACCCAGTACTTC.

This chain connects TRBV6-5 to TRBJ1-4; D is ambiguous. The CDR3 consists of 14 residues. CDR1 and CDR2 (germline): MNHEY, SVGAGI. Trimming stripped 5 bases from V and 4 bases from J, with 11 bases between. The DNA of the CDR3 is TGTGCCAGCAGTCGACTGGTTAATAATGAAAAACTGTTTTTT. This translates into CASSRLVNNEKLFF.

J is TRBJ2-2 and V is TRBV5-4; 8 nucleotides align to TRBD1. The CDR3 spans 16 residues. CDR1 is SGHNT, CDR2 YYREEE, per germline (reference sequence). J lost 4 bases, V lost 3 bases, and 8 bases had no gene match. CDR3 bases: TGTGCCAGCAGCTCGCGGACAGGGTTTATCACCGGGGAGCTGTTTTTT. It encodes CASSSRTGFITGELFF.

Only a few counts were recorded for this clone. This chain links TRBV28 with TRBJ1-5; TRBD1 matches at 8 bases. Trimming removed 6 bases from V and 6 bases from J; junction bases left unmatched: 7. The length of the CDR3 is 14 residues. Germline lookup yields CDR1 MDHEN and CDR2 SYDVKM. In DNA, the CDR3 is TGTGCCAGCAGGCTACAGGGGGAGAGTCAGCCCCAGCATTTT. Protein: CASRLQGESQPQHF. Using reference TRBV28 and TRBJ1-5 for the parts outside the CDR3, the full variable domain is DVKVTQSSRYLVKRTGEKVFLECVQDMDHENMFWYRQDPGLGLRLIYFSYDVKMKEKGDIPEGYSVSREKKERFSLILESASTNQTSMYLCASRLQGESQPQHFGDGTRLSIL.

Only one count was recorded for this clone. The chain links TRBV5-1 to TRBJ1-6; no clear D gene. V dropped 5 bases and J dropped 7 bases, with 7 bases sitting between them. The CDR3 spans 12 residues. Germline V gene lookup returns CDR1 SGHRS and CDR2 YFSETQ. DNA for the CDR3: TGCGCCAGCAGTGGAGGAAATTCACCCCTCCACTTT. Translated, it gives CASSGGNSPLHF.

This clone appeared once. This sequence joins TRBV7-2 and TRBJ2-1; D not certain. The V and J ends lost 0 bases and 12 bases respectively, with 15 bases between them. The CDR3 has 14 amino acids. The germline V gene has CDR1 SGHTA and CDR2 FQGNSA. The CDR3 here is CASSLAGSVSGQFF. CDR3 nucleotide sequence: TGTGCCAGCAGCTTAGCGGGCTCCGTAAGTGGGCAGTTCTTC.

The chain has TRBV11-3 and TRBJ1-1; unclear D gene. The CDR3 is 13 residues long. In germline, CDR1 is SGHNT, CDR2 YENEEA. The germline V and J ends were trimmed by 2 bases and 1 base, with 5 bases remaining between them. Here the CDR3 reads CASSLMRNTEAFF. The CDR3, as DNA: TGTGCCAGCAGCTTAATGAGGAACACTGAAGCTTTCTTT.

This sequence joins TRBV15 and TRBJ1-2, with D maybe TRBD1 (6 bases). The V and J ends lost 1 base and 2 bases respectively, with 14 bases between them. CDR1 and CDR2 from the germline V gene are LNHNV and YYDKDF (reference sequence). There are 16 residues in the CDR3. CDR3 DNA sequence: TGTGCCACCAGCAGAGGAGGGACACATCAGAACTATGGCTACACCTTC. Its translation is CATSRGGTHQNYGYTF.

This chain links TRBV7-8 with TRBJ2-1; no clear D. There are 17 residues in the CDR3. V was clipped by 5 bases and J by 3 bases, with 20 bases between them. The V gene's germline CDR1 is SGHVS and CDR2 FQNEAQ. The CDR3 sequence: CASSAPRRFSVYNEQFF. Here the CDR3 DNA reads TGTGCCAGCAGCGCTCCCCGCCGGTTCAGCGTCTACAATGAGCAGTTCTTC.

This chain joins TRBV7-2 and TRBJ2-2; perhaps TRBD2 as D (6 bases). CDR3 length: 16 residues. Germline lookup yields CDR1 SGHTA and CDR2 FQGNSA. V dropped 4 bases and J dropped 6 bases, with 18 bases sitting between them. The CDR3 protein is CASSSISIPGAGELFF. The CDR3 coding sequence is TGTGCCAGCAGCTCAATCAGTATACCGGGGGCCGGGGAGCTGTTTTTT.

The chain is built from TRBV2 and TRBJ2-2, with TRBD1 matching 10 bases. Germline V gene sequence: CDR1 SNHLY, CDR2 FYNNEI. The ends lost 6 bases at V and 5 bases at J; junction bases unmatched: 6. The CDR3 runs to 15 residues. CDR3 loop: CASRERTGGTGELFF. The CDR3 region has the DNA TGTGCCAGCAGAGAAAGGACAGGGGGAACCGGGGAGCTGTTTTTT. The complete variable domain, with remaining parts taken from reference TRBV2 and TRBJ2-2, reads EPEVTQTPSHQVTQMGQEVILRCVPISNHLYFYWYRQILGQKVEFLVSFYNNEISEKSEIFDDQFSVERPDGSNFTLKIRSTKLEDSAMYFCASRERTGGTGELFFGEGSRLTVL.

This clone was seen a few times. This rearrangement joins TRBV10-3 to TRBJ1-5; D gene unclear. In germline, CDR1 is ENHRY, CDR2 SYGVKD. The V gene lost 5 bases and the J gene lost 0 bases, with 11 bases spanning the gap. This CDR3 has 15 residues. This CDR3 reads CAISPGEDSNQPQHF. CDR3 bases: TGTGCCATCAGTCCGGGTGAAGATAGCAATCAGCCCCAGCATTTT.

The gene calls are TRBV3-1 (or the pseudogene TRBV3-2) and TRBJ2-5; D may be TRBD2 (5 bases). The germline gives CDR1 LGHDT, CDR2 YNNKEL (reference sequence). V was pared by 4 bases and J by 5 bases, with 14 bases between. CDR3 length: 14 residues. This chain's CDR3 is CASSLSPGLETQYF. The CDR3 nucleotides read TGTGCCAGCAGCCTAAGTCCGGGGTTGGAGACCCAGTACTTC.

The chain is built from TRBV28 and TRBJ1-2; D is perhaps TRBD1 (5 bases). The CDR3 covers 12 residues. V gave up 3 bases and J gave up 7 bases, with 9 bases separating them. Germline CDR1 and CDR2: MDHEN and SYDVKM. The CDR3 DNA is TGTGCCAGCAGTTTGCAGGGAAGTGGCTACACCTTC. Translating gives CASSLQGSGYTF.

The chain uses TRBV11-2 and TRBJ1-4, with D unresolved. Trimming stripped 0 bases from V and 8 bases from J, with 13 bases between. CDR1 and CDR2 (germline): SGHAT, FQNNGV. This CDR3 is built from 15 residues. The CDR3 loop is CASSLEGREDEKLFF. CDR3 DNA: TGTGCCAGCAGCTTAGAAGGGAGGGAGGACGAAAAACTGTTTTTT.